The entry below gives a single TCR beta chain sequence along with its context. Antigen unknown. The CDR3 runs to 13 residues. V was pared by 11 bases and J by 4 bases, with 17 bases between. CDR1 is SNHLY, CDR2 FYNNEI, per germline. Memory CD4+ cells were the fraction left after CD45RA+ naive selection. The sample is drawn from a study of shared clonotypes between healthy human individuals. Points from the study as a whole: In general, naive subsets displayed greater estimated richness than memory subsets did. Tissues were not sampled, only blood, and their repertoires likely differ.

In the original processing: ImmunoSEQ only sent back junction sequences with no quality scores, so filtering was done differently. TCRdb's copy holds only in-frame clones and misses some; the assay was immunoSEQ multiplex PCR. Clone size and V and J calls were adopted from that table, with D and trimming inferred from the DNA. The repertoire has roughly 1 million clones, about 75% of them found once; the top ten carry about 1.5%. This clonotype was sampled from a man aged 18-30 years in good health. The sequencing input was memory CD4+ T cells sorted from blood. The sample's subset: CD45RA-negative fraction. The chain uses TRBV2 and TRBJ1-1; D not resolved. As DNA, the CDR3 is TGTGCCTCTGAGTGGCAGGAAGGCACTGAAGCTTTCTTT. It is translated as CASEWQEGTEAFF.